This passage covers 8 T cell receptor beta chains from one sample sequenced in a study of cytomegalovirus exposure and HLA in healthy donors. The study ran its PCR with 60 Vbeta and 13 Jbeta primers. Generated by immunoSEQ multiplex PCR, the TCRdb table keeps only in-frame clones and is missing some. Of more than 100,000 clones in the sample, 80% to 85% were seen once. Source material: PBMCs. The source of these receptors is a man aged 25 to 40 in good health and CMV-seronegative.

The genes are TRBV5-5 and TRBJ2-7; 10 bases line up with TRBD2. Germline V gene lookup returns CDR1 SGHKS and CDR2 YYEKEE (reference sequence). CDR3 length: 15 residues. With 6 bases clipped from V and 2 bases from J, the junction kept 8 bases outside the gene matches. The CDR3 bases are TGTGCCAGCACTCAGGGGCTAGCGGGGGCCTACGAGCAGTACTTC. Its translation: CASTQGLAGAYEQYF.

This sequence joins TRBV30 and TRBJ2-1; TRBD1 matches at 8 bases. CDR3 length: 14 residues. CDR1 is GTSNPN, CDR2 SVGIG, per germline (reference sequence). The trim removed 5 bases at V and 6 bases at J, leaving 9 bases unmatched. CDR3 residues: CAWGSSQGANEQFF. CDR3 in DNA: TGTGCCTGGGGATCCTCTCAGGGGGCCAATGAGCAGTTCTTC.

A remark on this clone: Other DNA sequences in the sample encode the same CDR3. The chain recombines TRBV28 with TRBJ1-1; D possibly corresponds to TRBD1 (5 bases). CDR3 length: 15 residues. Deletions cut 6 bases from V and 4 bases from J, with 18 bases between. Germline CDR1 is MDHEN and CDR2 is SYDVKM. The CDR3 DNA is TGTGCCAGCAGGCTCCCCACGGGGGACGGCACTGAAGCTTTCTTT. Amino acids: CASRLPTGDGTEAFF.

The CDR3 DNA is TGTGCCAGCAGCCTCAGTCGATGGGAGCCCAATGAGCAGTTCTTC. Residues: CASSLSRWEPNEQFF. This chain joins TRBV28 and TRBJ2-1, with D maybe TRBD2 (5 bases). V lost 6 bases to trimming and J lost 6 bases, with 18 bases between them. This CDR3 has 15 residues. Germline V gene data show CDR1 as MDHEN and CDR2 as SYDVKM.

This clone showed up just once. The chain couples TRBV28 to TRBJ1-2; 8 bases are a match to TRBD1. Per germline, CDR1 MDHEN and CDR2 SYDVKM. The CDR3 sequence is 13 residues long. The trim removed 4 bases at V and 5 bases at J, leaving 3 bases unmatched. CDR3 bases: TGTGCCAGCAGTTCGGGACAGGTATATGGCTACACCTTC. This codes for CASSSGQVYGYTF.

The CDR3 nucleotides read TGCGCCAGCAGTGAGACGGGAACGGGCAATCAGCCCCAGCATTTT. Encoded protein: CASSETGTGNQPQHF. The chain carries TRBV10-2 and TRBJ1-5; the D is unclear. CDR3 length: 15 residues. Trimming took off 2 bases at V and 2 bases at J, with 10 bases between the two ends. Germline CDR1 WSHSY, CDR2 SAAADI.

This chain links TRBV18 with TRBJ2-5, with D perhaps matching TRBD2 (6 bases). CDR1 KGHSH and CDR2 LQKENI come from the germline V gene. V lost 3 bases to trimming and J lost 5 bases, with 22 bases between them. This CDR3 spans 17 amino acids. CDR3 protein: CASSPLTMGGIEETQYF. In DNA, the CDR3 is TGTGCCAGCTCACCGCTGACGATGGGCGGGATAGAGGAGACCCAGTACTTC.

This sequence joins TRBV7-2 and TRBJ1-6; D is possibly TRBD1 (6 bases). The germline V gene has CDR1 SGHTA and CDR2 FQGNSA. The CDR3 has 16 amino acids. V was pared by 5 bases and J by 3 bases, with 14 bases between. Written as DNA, the CDR3 is TGTGCCAGCAGCCCAACGGGGGGCAGCTATAATTCACCCCTCCACTTT. Its translation is CASSPTGGSYNSPLHF.